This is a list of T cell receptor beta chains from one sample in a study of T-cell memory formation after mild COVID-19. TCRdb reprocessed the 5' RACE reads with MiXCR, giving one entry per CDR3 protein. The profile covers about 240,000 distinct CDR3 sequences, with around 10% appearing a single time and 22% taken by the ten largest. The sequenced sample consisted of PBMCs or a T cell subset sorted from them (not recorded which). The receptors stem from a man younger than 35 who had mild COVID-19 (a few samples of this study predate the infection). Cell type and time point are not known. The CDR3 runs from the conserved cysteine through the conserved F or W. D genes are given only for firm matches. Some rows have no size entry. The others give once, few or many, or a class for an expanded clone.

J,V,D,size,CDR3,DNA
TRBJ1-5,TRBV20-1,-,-,CSAREVVGSVSNQPQHF,TGCAGTGCTAGAGAGGTGGTGGGATCCGTTAGCAATCAGCCCCAGCATTTT
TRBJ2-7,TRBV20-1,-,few,CSARRVSDAGYYEQYF,TGCAGTGCTAGGAGGGTGTCAGACGCCGGCTACTACGAGCAGTACTTC
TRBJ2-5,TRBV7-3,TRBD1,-,CASSLMGQGGQETQYF,TGTGCCAGCAGCTTAATGGGACAGGGAGGTCAAGAGACCCAGTACTTC
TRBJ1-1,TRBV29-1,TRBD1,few,CSVARGRKTEAFF,TGCAGCGTTGCCAGGGGGCGAAAGACTGAAGCTTTCTTT
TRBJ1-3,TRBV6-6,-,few,CASSLDIFSGNTIYF,TGTGCCAGCAGTCTTGACATTTTCTCTGGAAACACCATATATTTT
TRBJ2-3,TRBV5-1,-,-,CASSSSRGPALPDTQYF,TGCGCCAGCAGCTCTTCCCGGGGACCAGCACTCCCAGATACGCAGTATTTT
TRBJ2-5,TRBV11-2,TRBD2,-,CASSQGTSGQTQYF,TGTGCCAGCAGCCAAGGGACTAGCGGCCAGACCCAGTACTTC
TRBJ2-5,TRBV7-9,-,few,CASRQPTGKETQYF,TGTGCCAGCAGACAACCGACTGGAAAAGAGACCCAGTACTTC
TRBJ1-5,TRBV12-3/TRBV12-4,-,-,CASRLGLSSILGNQPQHF,TGTGCCAGCAGATTAGGGTTGTCCTCTATTTTAGGCAATCAGCCCCAGCATTTT
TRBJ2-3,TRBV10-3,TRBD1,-,CAIGQGATDTQYF,TGTGCCATCGGACAGGGGGCCACAGATACGCAGTATTTT
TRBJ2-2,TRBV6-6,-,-,CASSYSNRQTGELFF,TGTGCCAGCAGTTACTCCAACAGGCAGACCGGGGAGCTGTTTTTT
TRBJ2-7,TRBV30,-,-,CAWSSPGKSSYEQYF,TGTGCCTGGTCCAGCCCCGGGAAGAGCTCCTACGAGCAGTACTTC
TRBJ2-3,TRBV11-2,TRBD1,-,CASTIDRGSDTQYF,TGTGCCAGCACCATAGACAGGGGCAGCGATACGCAGTATTTT
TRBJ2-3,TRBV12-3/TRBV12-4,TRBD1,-,CASSLQGAGTQYF,TGTGCCAGCAGTTTACAGGGGGCGGGTACGCAGTATTTT
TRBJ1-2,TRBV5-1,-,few,CASSLEPGLYGYTF,TGCGCCAGCAGCTTGGAGCCGGGTTTATATGGCTACACCTTC
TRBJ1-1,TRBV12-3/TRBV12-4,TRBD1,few,CASINRDRGPAFF,TGTGCCAGCATTAACCGGGACAGGGGACCCGCTTTCTTT
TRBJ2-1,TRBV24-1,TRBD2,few,CATSDPSGGSYNEQFF,TGTGCCACCAGTGATCCCAGCGGGGGCTCCTACAATGAGCAGTTCTTC
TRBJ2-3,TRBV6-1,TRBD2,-,CASSAGTTVDTQYF,TGTGCCAGCAGTGCCGGGACTACAGTGGATACGCAGTATTTT
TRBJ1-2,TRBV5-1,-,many,CASSFDSYGYTF,TGCGCCAGCAGCTTCGATTCATATGGCTACACCTTC
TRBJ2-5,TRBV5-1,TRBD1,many,CASSTGTGRIETQYF,TGCGCCAGCAGCACCGGGACAGGGAGGATAGAGACCCAGTACTTC
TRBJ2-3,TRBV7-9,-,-,CASSLAQDTQYF,TGTGCCAGCAGCTTAGCGCAGGATACGCAGTATTTT